This is a list of T cell receptor beta chains from one sample in a study of blood T cell repertoires in COVID-19. This table comes from immunoSEQ multiplex PCR, and its TCRdb copy is limited to in-frame clones, with some not included. The table includes 150,000 to 200,000 clones, under 90% detected once. The sequenced material came from PBMCs or T cells enriched from blood (not recorded which). The receptors come from a man aged 55 to 70 who had recovered from COVID-19. The CDR3 runs from the conserved cysteine through the conserved F or W. The D gene is left open where the match is weak. Rows may omit the clone size; those that give it use once, few, many or a size class.

j_call d_call v_call cdr3_length clone_size cdr3_aa cdr3_nt
TRBJ2-1 TRBD2 TRBV28 18 NA CASRGLAEKFLLYNEQFF TGTGCCAGCAGAGGACTAGCGGAAAAATTTTTATTATACAATGAGCAGTTCTTC
TRBJ1-3 NA TRBV7-8 14 NA CASSREVTGNTIYF TGTGCCAGCAGCAGGGAGGTTACTGGAAACACCATATATTTT
TRBJ2-3 NA TRBV27 19 many CASSLFPPGAGAGTDTQYF TGTGCCAGCAGTTTATTCCCCCCGGGGGCGGGAGCGGGCACAGATACGCAGTATTTT
TRBJ2-3 NA TRBV5-1 14 NA CASSLGRITDTQYF TGCGCCAGCAGCTTGGGCAGAATCACAGATACGCAGTATTTT
TRBJ2-2 NA TRBV18 17 NA CASSRSRGASDTGELFF TGTGCCAGCTCAAGGTCGCGGGGCGCGTCGGACACCGGGGAGCTGTTTTTT
TRBJ2-1 NA TRBV12-3/TRBV12-4 13 NA CASSLAQYNEQFF TGTGCCAGCAGTTTAGCGCAGTACAATGAGCAGTTCTTC
TRBJ2-7 NA TRBV5-1 16 NA CASSMYAGGSSYEQYF TGCGCCAGCAGCATGTACGCAGGGGGGAGCTCCTACGAGCAGTACTTC
TRBJ2-2 TRBD2 TRBV12-5 15 NA CASGLQLAGTGELFF TGTGCTAGTGGTTTGCAACTAGCGGGGACCGGGGAGCTGTTTTTT
TRBJ2-1 TRBD1 TRBV7-9 15 NA CASSKQGSSYNEQFF TGTGCCAGCAGCAAACAGGGGAGTTCCTACAATGAGCAGTTCTTC
TRBJ2-1 TRBD1 TRBV19 13 NA CASSSQTGNEQFF TGTGCCAGTAGTAGCCAGACAGGGAATGAGCAGTTCTTC
TRBJ1-5 TRBD1 TRBV28 18 NA CASSSSNPGQGANQPQHF TGTGCCAGCAGTTCATCGAACCCGGGACAGGGGGCCAATCAGCCCCAGCATTTT
TRBJ2-7 NA TRBV7-8 13 few CASSSRELGEQYF TGTGCCAGCAGCTCTCGGGAGCTAGGCGAGCAGTACTTC
TRBJ2-5 TRBD2 TRBV7-3 18 NA CASSPGTSGTLPQETQYF TGTGCCAGCAGCCCGGGGACTAGCGGGACTTTACCCCAAGAGACCCAGTACTTC
TRBJ2-1 TRBD2 TRBV29-1 15 NA CSVEGVAGSYNEQFF TGCAGCGTTGAAGGCGTAGCGGGCTCCTACAATGAGCAGTTCTTC
TRBJ1-3 NA TRBV9 14 NA CASSVVPGGNTIYF TGTGCCAGCAGCGTAGTCCCAGGGGGAAACACCATATATTTT
TRBJ2-5 TRBD2 TRBV5-1 17 many CASSLEPGTSGVKTQYF TGCGCCAGCAGCTTGGAGCCGGGGACTAGCGGGGTAAAGACCCAGTACTTC
TRBJ2-2 NA TRBV5-6 15 NA CASSLSGGTTGELFF TGTGCCAGCAGCTTAAGCGGAGGGACCACCGGGGAGCTGTTTTTT
TRBJ1-5 TRBD1 TRBV18 13 NA CASSPDRNQPQHF TGTGCCAGCTCCCCGGACAGGAATCAGCCCCAGCATTTT
TRBJ2-7 NA TRBV27 13 NA CASSFHRNYEQYF TGTGCCAGCAGTTTCCACAGAAATTACGAGCAGTACTTC
TRBJ1-2 TRBD1 TRBV2 14 NA CASSDPRGYYGYTF TGTGCCAGCAGTGACCCCAGGGGGTACTATGGCTACACCTTC
TRBJ1-1 NA TRBV7-9 15 once CASSLGTDLYTEAFF TGTGCCAGCAGCTTAGGCACAGATCTATACACTGAAGCTTTCTTT
TRBJ2-7 TRBD2 TRBV3-1/TRBV3-2 15 NA CASSQGASGRGEQYF TGTGCCAGCAGCCAAGGGGCTAGCGGGAGAGGCGAGCAGTACTTC
TRBJ2-2 TRBD2 TRBV9 16 NA CASSFTSGVNTGELFF TGTGCCAGCAGCTTTACTAGCGGGGTGAACACCGGGGAGCTGTTTTTT
TRBJ2-1 TRBD2 TRBV4-1 16 NA CASSPQRLAGGDEQFF TGCGCCAGCAGCCCCCAGCGACTAGCGGGAGGGGATGAGCAGTTCTTC
TRBJ1-1 TRBD1 TRBV19 13 NA CASSENRGTEAFF TGTGCCAGTAGTGAAAACAGGGGCACTGAAGCTTTCTTT
TRBJ2-1 TRBD1 TRBV19 14 NA CASNEQGSYNEQFF TGTGCCAGTAATGAACAGGGGTCCTACAATGAGCAGTTCTTC